These T cell receptor beta chains were read from a single sample in a study of OX40 agonist ivuxolimab in advanced cancers. Using immunoSEQ multiplex PCR, the repertoire was profiled, and TCRdb retains in-frame clones only, with some absent. Of 58,000 or so clones in the sample, over 80% were seen once. The specimen comprised CD4+ or CD8+ T cells sorted from blood, sampled in a trial of the OX40 agonist ivuxolimab. The receptors were gathered from an adult with an advanced solid tumor such as melanoma, head and neck, liver or kidney cancer. CDR3s include the opening cysteine and the closing phenylalanine or tryptophan. The D gene is left open where the match is weak. The size of a clone is reported for some rows only, either as once, few or many, or as a class for expanded clones.

d_call	j_call	v_call	clone_size	cdr3_nt	cdr3_aa
TRBD1	TRBJ1-6	TRBV6-6	.	TGTGCCAGCAGGTACACAGGGGGCAAATCACCCCTCCACTTT	CASRYTGGKSPLHF
TRBD1	TRBJ1-2	TRBV4-1	.	TGCGCCAGCAGCCAAGAATTCCAGGGGGCGTCGTCCTATGGCTACACCTTC	CASSQEFQGASSYGYTF
.	TRBJ1-1	TRBV19	.	TGTGCCAGTAGTTTGGTGGAGAACACTGAAGCTTTCTTT	CASSLVENTEAFF
.	TRBJ1-1	TRBV7-3	.	TGTGCCAGCAGCTCCGGACATGTGAACACTGAAGCTTTCTTT	CASSSGHVNTEAFF
TRBD2	TRBJ2-1	TRBV10-1	.	TGCGCCAGCAGTGGGCAAGGCGGGAGACCGGGGGAGCAGTTCTTC	CASSGQGGRPGEQFF
.	TRBJ2-5	TRBV6-1	.	TGTGCCAGCAGTGAAGACAGGGCACAAGAGACCCAGTACTTC	CASSEDRAQETQYF
TRBD1	TRBJ1-2	TRBV6-6	.	TGTGCCAGCAGTTGGGACAGGAACTATGGCTACACCTTC	CASSWDRNYGYTF
TRBD1	TRBJ2-3	TRBV5-4	.	TGTGCCAGCAGGCGAGACAGGGATGAAACAGATACGCAGTATTTT	CASRRDRDETDTQYF
.	TRBJ1-2	TRBV2	.	TGTGCCAGCAGTGAAGCGGCGGTTAACTATGGCTACACCTTC	CASSEAAVNYGYTF
.	TRBJ2-1	TRBV6-5	.	TGTGCCAGCAGTCAAAGGACAACTCCCTACAATGAGCAGTTCTTC	CASSQRTTPYNEQFF
.	TRBJ2-3	TRBV11-2	.	TGTGCCAGCAGTAGAGGGGGGCAGCGGCTCAACACAGATACGCAGTATTTT	CASSRGGQRLNTDTQYF
TRBD1	TRBJ2-7	TRBV7-6	.	TGTGCCAGCAGCTTATTTGTGACACCGGGACAGGGGAAGGCCGAGCAGTACTTC	CASSLFVTPGQGKAEQYF
.	TRBJ1-1	TRBV10-3	.	TGTGCCATCAGTGAGGCGGGGAGGAACACTGAAGCTTTCTTT	CAISEAGRNTEAFF
.	TRBJ2-1	TRBV15	.	TGTGCCACCAGCAGAGAGTCAGACAATGAGCAGTTCTTC	CATSRESDNEQFF
TRBD1	TRBJ1-1	TRBV4-1	.	TGCGCCAGCAGGCGAGGGGGCCCAGGATGGACTGAAGCTTTCTTT	CASRRGGPGWTEAFF
.	TRBJ1-4	TRBV29-1	.	TGCAGCGTTTCAAGGGACGGGAATGAAAAACTGTTTTTT	CSVSRDGNEKLFF
.	TRBJ1-3	TRBV6-6	.	TGTGCCAGCAGTTACTCTTCGGGAAGCAACACCATATATTTT	CASSYSSGSNTIYF
TRBD2	TRBJ2-5	TRBV28	.	TGTGCCAGCAGGCCCGCTTGGGGGGGGGAGACCCAGTACTTC	CASRPAWGGETQYF
TRBD1	TRBJ1-2	TRBV28	once	TGTGCCAGCAGTCCCCTTGGACAGGGGGCGGAAGATGGCTACACCTTC	CASSPLGQGAEDGYTF
.	TRBJ2-7	TRBV4-1	.	TGCGCCAGCAGCCAGTCCCATACGGCTCGAGGCGAGCAGTACTTC	CASSQSHTARGEQYF
.	TRBJ2-7	TRBV21-1	few	TGTGCCAGCAGCCTCGGTTGGGGAGGGGGGTACGAGCAGTACTTC	CASSLGWGGGYEQYF
.	TRBJ1-2	TRBV7-8	.	TGTGCCAGCAGTCAGCCACGGCACTCGGGGGGGTATGGCTACACCTTC	CASSQPRHSGGYGYTF